This T cell receptor beta chain was captured by sequencing in a study of cytomegalovirus exposure and HLA in healthy donors. Libraries were prepared by immunoSEQ multiplex PCR; TCRdb keeps only in-frame clonotypes and omits some of them. The sample yields more than 250,000 clones, 86% seen once. Findings and limits, study-wide: It was 150 to 200 TCR beta chains that were listed as cytomegalovirus-associated. For cytomegalovirus status, the classifier reportedly gave diagnoses with high specificity and sensitivity. There were some public TCRs occurring in many donors, but most TCR sequences were rare.

A word on this clone: Its cognate antigen is unknown.

The CDR3 is 16 amino acids. V dropped 5 bases and J dropped 4; count of bases not matched to a gene: 13. Germline CDR1 reads MDHEN; CDR2 reads SYDVKM. The donors were members of the approximately 110-subject validation cohort (separate from the approximately 670-subject first cohort). The sequenced sample was PBMCs. This chain joins TRBV28 and TRBJ2-7, with 8 bases matching TRBD2. This receptor was taken from a woman between 18 and 30 years old in good health and CMV-seronegative. The CDR3 reads CASSLPPGGGTYEQYF. CDR3 coding DNA: TGTGCCAGCAGTCTTCCGCCGGGGGGGGGCACGTACGAGCAGTACTTC.